This T cell receptor beta chain is from a study of neoadjuvant nivolumab and ipilimumab in lung cancer. General study points: Blood richness before therapy tracked richness in tumors resected after neoadjuvant therapy.

The CDR3 sequence is 15 residues long. CDR1 and CDR2 from the germline V gene are MGHRA and YSYEKL. V lost 3 bases, J lost 0 bases, and 9 bases lay in between. Generated by immunoSEQ multiplex PCR, the TCRdb table keeps only in-frame clones and is missing some. The sample contains roughly 8,700 clones, approximately 80% of which appear only once. A note on this clone: No antigen is known for it.

This sequence originates from an adult with non-small cell lung cancer. Specimen: tumor tissue, collected after neoadjuvant nivolumab, alone or with ipilimumab, at or shortly before surgery. This chain uses TRBV4-1 with TRBJ2-4; D might be TRBD1 or TRBD2, each matching 5 bases. The CDR3 loop reads CASSQGVSAKNIQYF. The CDR3 DNA is TGCGCCAGCAGCCAGGGGGTTTCAGCCAAAAACATTCAGTACTTC.